This T cell receptor beta chain was recorded in a study of T cells in tuberculosis. V lost 6 bases to trimming and J lost 0 bases; unmatched junction nucleotides: 8. Germline V gene sequence: CDR1 SNHLY, CDR2 FYNNEI. The CDR3 runs 17 residues. Using immunoSEQ multiplex PCR, the repertoire was profiled, and TCRdb retains in-frame clones only, with some absent. Altogether 30,000 to 40,000 clones are present, about 97% being singletons, with the ten largest covering roughly 5.7%. This chain uses TRBV2 with TRBJ2-3, with TRBD2 matching over 11 bases. The specimen was PBMCs. This TCR was recovered from a donor between 10 and 35 years old with latent tuberculosis or without tuberculosis infection. The CDR3 region is CASSAGTSGPSTDTQYF. The CDR3 nucleotides read TGTGCCAGCAGCGCCGGGACTAGCGGACCTAGCACAGATACGCAGTATTTT. Variable domain in full (rest from reference TRBV2 and TRBJ2-3): EPEVTQTPSHQVTQMGQEVILRCVPISNHLYFYWYRQILGQKVEFLVSFYNNEISEKSEIFDDQFSVERPDGSNFTLKIRSTKLEDSAMYFCASSAGTSGPSTDTQYFGPGTRLTVL.